The T cell receptor beta chain under discussion was sequenced for a study of CD4 T cells in relation to SARS-CoV-2 and coronaviruses (dated by TCRdb to 2020 to 2022). For the study in its entirety: Across all 12 patients in the convalescent cohort, the median age was nearly 40 years, with a range of roughly 21 to 72 years. At the level of individual TCR clonotypes, the study measured memory CD4+ T cell crossreactivity between SARS-CoV-2 spike protein and common cold coronavirus spike proteins. The Adaptive Biotechnologies TCR-sequencing kit was used to sequence samples from three pre-COVID donors and the naive versus memory experiments, whereas other data were Illumina-based. For other donors in the study, expansion assays were sequenced with a different, Illumina-based TCR-beta assay. Among the roughly twelve convalescent patients, 8 males and 4 females were included, and two of the subjects were Hispanic. Patient-derived lymphoblastoid cell lines were used to map the HLA restriction of shared crossreactive spike epitopes.

Naive and memory CD4+ T cells were separated from cryopreserved PBMCs by first enriching for CD4 and then performing EasySep naive CD4+ T cell enrichment. Ficoll-Paque PLUS gradient centrifugation was used to isolate PBMCs from either whole blood or leukapheresis product. PBMCs were either used fresh in the expansion assay or cryopreserved at -140 degrees C. The QIAamp Micro DNA Kit was used to extract genomic DNA from the CD4+ T cells. As to this clone: Its antigen is still unknown. No base quality information exists; no much larger clone differs at one position.

Via the germline V gene (reference sequence), CDR1 is GTSNPN and CDR2 SVGIG. CDR3 length: 15 amino acids, cysteine to phenylalanine. Here the CDR3 DNA is all that survives: 45 bases in frame from base 1. Compared with germline, V lacks 3 bases and J lacks 2 bases; bases without a gene match: 6. Uncultured naive and memory CD4+ T cell DNA received deep-resolution immunoSEQ TCR-beta sequencing. The authors' analysis ran thus. During preprocessing, nonproductive sequences were discarded, as were any CDR3s that did not begin with C, did not end with F or W, or were shorter than 7 amino acids. Cultured and uncultured naive and memory CD4+ repertoires were searched for CDR3s previously identified as spike- and CEF-reactive. Pairwise Levenshtein distance, computed with the stringdist R package after three terminal residues were trimmed from each end, was used as the measure of CDR3 homology. The source is immuneACCESS, and TCRdb retained only in-frame sequences with V and J called. Part of the clones is not carried over; for the studies checked, unresolved V genes explain less than half of this, and the remainder is unexplained. V and J calls and clone size are given by that table; D and trimming were obtained from the DNA. Present in this sample are about 37,000 clones, 80% to 90% of which were seen just once. The leading ten clones occupy approximately 3.1% of the sample.

The paper as a whole reports these results and caveats: Sequencing naive versus memory cells indicated that the assay picks up memory recall responses, not primary responses primed during culture. Crossreactive clones showed significantly weaker SARS-CoV-2-driven expansion than monoreactive clones, consistent with antigenic imprinting. Crossreactivity analysis was centred on spike protein, so crossreactivity against other viral proteins was not assessed. Because no donor provided both pre-pandemic and post-infection samples, tracing the source of pre-existing responses was limited. Memory CD4+ clonotypes crossrecognizing SARS-CoV-2 and at least one common cold coronavirus spike were found in roughly three fifths of donors. Small numbers of patients and of tested TCRs limited the study.

Sequenced sample: memory CD4+ T cells from PBMCs. The label giving this sample's cell subset or site can be read as: memory (non-naive) CD4+ T cells. The V and J genes are TRBV30 and TRBJ2-3; 9 central nucleotides agree with TRBD1. The source of this sequence is an adult with COVID-19. The sequenced DNA is TGTGCCTGGAGGCAGACAGGGGGAAACACAGATACGCAGTATTTT. It translates as CAWRQTGGNTDTQYF.